This TCR beta chain was captured by sequencing in a study of CD8+CD57+ T cells in acquired aplastic anemia. Overall study context: The sorted CD4+ and CD8+ cells yielded an average around 3.2 ug of DNA.

TCR beta VDJ and CDR3 profiles were obtained from a genomic DNA template. TCRdb independently ran MiXCR on the reads; one entry per CDR3 protein. The table has approximately 200,000 distinct CDR3 sequences, 61% seen once. This sequence was found in a human donor in good health. The sample comprised sorted CD4+, CD8+, or CD8+CD57+ T cells (not recorded which) from PBMCs.

The DNA of the CDR3 is TGTGCCAGTAGTACCGGAGGGAGGTCCCTCATGGGTACGCAGTATTTT. Encoded protein: CASSTGGRSLMGTQYF. This chain joins TRBV19 and TRBJ2-3; the D gene is possibly TRBD2 (6 bases). Germline V gives CDR1 LNHDA, CDR2 SQIVND (reference sequence). The V end was cut by 4 bases, the J end by 8 bases, with 22 bases between. This CDR3 comprises 16 residues.